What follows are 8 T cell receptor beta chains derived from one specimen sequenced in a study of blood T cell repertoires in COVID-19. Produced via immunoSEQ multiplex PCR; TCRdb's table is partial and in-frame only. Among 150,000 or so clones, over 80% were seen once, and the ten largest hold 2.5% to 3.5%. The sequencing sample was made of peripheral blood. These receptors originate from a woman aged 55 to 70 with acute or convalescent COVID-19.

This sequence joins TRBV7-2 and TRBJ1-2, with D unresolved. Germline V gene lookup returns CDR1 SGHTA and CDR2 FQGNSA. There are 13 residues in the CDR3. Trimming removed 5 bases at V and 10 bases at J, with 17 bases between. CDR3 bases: TGTGCCAGCAGCCCAACTACTGTGGGTCCCTACACCTTC. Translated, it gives CASSPTTVGPYTF. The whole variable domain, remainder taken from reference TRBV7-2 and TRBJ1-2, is GAGVSQSPSNKVTEKGKDVELRCDPISGHTALYWYRQSLGQGLEFLIYFQGNSAPDKSGLPSDRFSAERTGGSVSTLTIQRTQQEDSAVYLCASSPTTVGPYTFGSGTRLTVV.

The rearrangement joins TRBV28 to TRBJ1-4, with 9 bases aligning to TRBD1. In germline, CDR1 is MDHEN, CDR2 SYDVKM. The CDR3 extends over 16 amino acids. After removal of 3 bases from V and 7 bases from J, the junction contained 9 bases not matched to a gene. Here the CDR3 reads CASSFLKQGASEKLFF. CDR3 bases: TGTGCCAGCAGTTTCCTCAAACAGGGGGCGTCTGAAAAACTGTTTTTT.

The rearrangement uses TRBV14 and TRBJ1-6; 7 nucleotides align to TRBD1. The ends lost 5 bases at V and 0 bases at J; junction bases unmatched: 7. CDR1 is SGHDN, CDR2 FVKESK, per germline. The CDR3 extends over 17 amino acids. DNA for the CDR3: TGTGCCAGCAGCGAAATACAGGGGAGCTCCTATAATTCACCCCTCCACTTT. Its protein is CASSEIQGSSYNSPLHF.

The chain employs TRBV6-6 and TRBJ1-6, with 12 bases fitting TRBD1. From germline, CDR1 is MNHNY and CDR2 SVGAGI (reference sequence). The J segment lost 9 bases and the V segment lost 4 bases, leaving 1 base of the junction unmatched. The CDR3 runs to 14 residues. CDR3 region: CASSWDRGLSPLHF. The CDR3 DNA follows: TGTGCCAGCAGTTGGGACAGGGGGCTTTCACCCCTCCACTTT.

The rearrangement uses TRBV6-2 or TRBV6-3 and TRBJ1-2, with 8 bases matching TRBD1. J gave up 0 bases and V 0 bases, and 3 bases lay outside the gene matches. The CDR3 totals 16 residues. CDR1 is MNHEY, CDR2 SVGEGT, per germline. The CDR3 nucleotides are TGTGCCAGCAGTTACTCGACAGGGGATCCTAACTATGGCTACACCTTC. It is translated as CASSYSTGDPNYGYTF.

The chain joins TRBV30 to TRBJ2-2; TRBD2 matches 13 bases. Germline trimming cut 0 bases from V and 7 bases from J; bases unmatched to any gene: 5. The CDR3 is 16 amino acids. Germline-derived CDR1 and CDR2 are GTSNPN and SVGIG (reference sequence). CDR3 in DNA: TGTGCCTGGAGTGTACTAGCGGGGGGGCAAGGCGGGGAGCTGTTTTTT. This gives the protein CAWSVLAGGQGGELFF. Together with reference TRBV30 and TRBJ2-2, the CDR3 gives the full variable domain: SQTIHQWPATLVQPVGSPLSLECTVEGTSNPNLYWYRQAAGRGLQLLFYSVGIGQISSEVPQNLSASRPQDRQFILSSKKLLLSDSGFYLCAWSVLAGGQGGELFFGEGSRLTVL.

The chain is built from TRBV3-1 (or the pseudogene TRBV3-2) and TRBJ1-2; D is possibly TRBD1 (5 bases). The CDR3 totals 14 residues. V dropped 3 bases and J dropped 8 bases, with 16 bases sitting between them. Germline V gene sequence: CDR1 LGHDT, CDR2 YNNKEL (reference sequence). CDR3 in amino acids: CASSHRSRANGYTF. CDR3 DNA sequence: TGTGCCAGCAGCCACCGATCCAGGGCCAACGGCTACACCTTC.

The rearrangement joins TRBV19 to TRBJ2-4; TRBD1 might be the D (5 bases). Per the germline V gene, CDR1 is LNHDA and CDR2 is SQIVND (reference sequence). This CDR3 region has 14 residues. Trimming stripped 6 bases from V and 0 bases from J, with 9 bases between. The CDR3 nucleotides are TGTGCCAGTAGGGACATACTAGCCAAAAACATTCAGTACTTC. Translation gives CASRDILAKNIQYF.